This paragraph covers one T cell receptor beta chain sequence. Antigen unknown. The data derive from a study of cytomegalovirus exposure and HLA in healthy donors. Study-wide results and caveats: Excluded were some V segments that proved indistinguishable, including TRBV6-2 and TRBV6-3.

This CDR3 has 15 residues. With 7 bases clipped from V and 8 bases from J, the junction kept 7 bases outside the gene matches. Germline V lookup: CDR1 SEHNR, CDR2 FQNEAQ (reference sequence). Primers: 60 Vbeta forward and 13 Jbeta reverse. Data came from immunoSEQ multiplex PCR; TCRdb stores just in-frame clones and leaves some out. The table shows under 200,000 clones, with 87% occurring only once. The source is a boy between 2 and 10 years old in good health and CMV-seronegative. V gene TRBV7-9 combines with J gene TRBJ2-1, with 14 bases lining up with TRBD2. Sequencing input: PBMCs. The CDR3 coding sequence is TGTGCCAGCACGACTAGCGGGAGGGCCGCTCATGAGCAGTTCTTC. Translated: CASTTSGRAAHEQFF.